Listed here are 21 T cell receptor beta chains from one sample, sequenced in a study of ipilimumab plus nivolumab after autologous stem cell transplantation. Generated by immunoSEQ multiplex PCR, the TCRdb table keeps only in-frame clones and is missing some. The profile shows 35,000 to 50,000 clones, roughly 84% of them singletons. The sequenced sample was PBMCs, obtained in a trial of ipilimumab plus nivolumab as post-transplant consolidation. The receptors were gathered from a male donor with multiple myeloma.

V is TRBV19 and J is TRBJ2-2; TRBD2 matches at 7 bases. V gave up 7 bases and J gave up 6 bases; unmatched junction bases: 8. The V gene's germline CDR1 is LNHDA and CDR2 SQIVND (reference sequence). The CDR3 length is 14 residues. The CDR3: CASKFAGVAGELFF. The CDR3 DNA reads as TGTGCCAGTAAGTTCGCGGGAGTGGCCGGGGAGCTGTTTTTT.

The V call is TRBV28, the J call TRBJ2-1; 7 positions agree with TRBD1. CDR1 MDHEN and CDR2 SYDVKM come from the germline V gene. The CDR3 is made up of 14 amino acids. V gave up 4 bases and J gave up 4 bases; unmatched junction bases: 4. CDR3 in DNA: TGTGCCAGCAGTTCCGGGACAGTTTACAATGAGCAGTTCTTC. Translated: CASSSGTVYNEQFF.

The CDR3 here is CASSFLTGVAGYTF. The CDR3 DNA reads as TGTGCCAGCAGTTTCCTTACAGGGGTGGCTGGCTACACCTTC. The chain has TRBV27 and TRBJ1-2; 7 positions agree with TRBD1. Per the germline V gene, CDR1 is MNHEY and CDR2 is SMNVEV (reference sequence). Trimming at V came to 3 bases and at J to 7 bases, leaving 8 bases not matched to a gene. The CDR3 is made up of 14 amino acids.

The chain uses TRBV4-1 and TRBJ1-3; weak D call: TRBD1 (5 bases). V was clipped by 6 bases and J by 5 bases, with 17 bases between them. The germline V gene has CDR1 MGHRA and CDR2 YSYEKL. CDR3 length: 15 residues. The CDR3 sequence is CASSGVTRARNTIYF. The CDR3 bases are TGCGCCAGCAGTGGGGTGACCAGGGCAAGAAACACCATATATTTT.

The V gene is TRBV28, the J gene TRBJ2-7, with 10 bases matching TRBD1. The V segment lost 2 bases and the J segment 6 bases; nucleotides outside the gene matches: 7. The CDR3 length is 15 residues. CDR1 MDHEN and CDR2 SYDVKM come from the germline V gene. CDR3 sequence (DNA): TGTGCCAGCAGTTTAGGGGGACAGGGGTGGGGCGAGCAGTACTTC. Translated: CASSLGGQGWGEQYF.

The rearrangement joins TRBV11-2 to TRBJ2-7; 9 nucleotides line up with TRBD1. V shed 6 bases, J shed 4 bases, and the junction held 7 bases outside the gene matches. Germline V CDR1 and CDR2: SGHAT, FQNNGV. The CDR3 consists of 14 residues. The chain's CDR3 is CASSLTGGGYEQYF. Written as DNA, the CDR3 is TGTGCCAGCAGTTTGACAGGGGGTGGTTACGAGCAGTACTTC. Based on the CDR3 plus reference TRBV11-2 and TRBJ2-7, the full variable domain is EAGVAQSPRYKIIEKRQSVAFWCNPISGHATLYWYQQILGQGPKLLIQFQNNGVVDDSQLPKDRFSAERLKGVDSTLKIQPAKLEDSAVYLCASSLTGGGYEQYFGPGTRLTVT.

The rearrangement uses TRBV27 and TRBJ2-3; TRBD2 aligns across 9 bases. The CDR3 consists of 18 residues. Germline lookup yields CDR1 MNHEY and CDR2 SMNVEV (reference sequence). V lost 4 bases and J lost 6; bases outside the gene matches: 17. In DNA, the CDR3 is TGTGCCAGCAGTTCGCCCCGTAGTGCGGGAGGGCCGACGGATACGCAGTATTTT. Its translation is CASSSPRSAGGPTDTQYF.

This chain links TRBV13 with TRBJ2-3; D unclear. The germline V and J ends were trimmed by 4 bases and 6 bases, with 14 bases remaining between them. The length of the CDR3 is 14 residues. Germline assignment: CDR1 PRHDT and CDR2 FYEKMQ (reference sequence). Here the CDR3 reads CASSSRGVGDTQYF. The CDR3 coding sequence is TGTGCCAGCAGCTCCCGTGGGGTTGGTGATACGCAGTATTTT.

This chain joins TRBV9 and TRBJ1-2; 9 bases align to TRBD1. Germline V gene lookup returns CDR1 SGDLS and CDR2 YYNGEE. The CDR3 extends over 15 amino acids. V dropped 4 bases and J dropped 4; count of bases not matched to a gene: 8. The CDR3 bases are TGTGCCAGCAGCACCCGGACAGGGGCCAGCTATGGCTACACCTTC. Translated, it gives CASSTRTGASYGYTF.

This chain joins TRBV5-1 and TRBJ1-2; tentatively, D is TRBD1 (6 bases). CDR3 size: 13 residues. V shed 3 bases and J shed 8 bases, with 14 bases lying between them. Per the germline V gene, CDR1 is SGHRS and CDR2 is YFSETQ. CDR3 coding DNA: TGCGCCAGCAGCTGGGGGGCGAGCACCGGCTACACCTTC. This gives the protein CASSWGASTGYTF.

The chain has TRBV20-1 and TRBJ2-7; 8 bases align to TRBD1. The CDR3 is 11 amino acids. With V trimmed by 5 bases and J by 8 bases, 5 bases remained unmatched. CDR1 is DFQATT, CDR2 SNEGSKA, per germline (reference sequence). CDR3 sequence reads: CSALDRVKQYF. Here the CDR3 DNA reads TGCAGTGCTCTGGACAGGGTGAAGCAGTACTTC.

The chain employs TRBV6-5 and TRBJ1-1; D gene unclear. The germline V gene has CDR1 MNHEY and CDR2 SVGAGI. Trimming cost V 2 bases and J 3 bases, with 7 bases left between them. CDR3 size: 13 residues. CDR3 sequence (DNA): TGTGCCAGCAGTTACGGGGAGGACACTGAAGCTTTCTTT. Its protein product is CASSYGEDTEAFF.

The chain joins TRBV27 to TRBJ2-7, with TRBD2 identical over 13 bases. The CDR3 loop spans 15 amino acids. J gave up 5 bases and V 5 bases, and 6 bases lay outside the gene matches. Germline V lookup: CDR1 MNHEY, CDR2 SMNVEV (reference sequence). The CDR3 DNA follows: TGTGCCAGCAGTAAACTAGCGGGAGGGCCTAACGAGCAGTACTTC. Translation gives CASSKLAGGPNEQYF.

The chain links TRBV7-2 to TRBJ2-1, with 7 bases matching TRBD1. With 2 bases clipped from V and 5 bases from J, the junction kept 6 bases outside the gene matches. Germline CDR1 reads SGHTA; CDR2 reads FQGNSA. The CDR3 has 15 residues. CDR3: CASSLTGTANNEQFF. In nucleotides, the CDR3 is TGTGCCAGCAGCTTAACGGGGACAGCCAACAATGAGCAGTTCTTC.

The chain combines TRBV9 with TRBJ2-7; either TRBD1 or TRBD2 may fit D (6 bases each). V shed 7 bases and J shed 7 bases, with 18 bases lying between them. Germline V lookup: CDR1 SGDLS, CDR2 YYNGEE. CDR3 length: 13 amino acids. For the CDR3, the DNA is TGTGCCAGCGGCGAAGGGGGGATGAGGGAGCAGTACTTC. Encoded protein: CASGEGGMREQYF.

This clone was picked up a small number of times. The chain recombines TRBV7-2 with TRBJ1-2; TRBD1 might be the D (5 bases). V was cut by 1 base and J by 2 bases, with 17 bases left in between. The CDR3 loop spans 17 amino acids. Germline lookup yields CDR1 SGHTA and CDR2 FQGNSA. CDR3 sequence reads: CASSLEGSVTRNYGYTF. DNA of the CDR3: TGTGCCAGCAGCTTAGAGGGGTCCGTGACCAGAAACTATGGCTACACCTTC.

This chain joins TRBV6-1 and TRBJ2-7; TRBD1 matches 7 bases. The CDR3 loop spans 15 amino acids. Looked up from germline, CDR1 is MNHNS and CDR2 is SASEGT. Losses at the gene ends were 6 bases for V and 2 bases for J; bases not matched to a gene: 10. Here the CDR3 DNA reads TGTGCCAGCAGCGAACAGGGGTCCTTGGCCTACGAGCAGTACTTC. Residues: CASSEQGSLAYEQYF.

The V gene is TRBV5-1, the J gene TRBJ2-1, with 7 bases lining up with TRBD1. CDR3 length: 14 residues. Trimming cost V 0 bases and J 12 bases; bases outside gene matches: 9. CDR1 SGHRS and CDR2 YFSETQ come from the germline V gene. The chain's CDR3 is CASSLGQTGDRQFF. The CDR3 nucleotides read TGCGCCAGCAGCTTGGGTCAAACAGGGGACCGGCAGTTCTTC.

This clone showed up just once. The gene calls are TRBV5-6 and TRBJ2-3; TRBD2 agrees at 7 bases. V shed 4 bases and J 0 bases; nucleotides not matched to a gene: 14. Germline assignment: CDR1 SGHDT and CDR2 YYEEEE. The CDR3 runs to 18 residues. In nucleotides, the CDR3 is TGTGCCAGCAGCCCCGAGGGCGGGAGAGCCCGAAGCACAGATACGCAGTATTTT. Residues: CASSPEGGRARSTDTQYF.

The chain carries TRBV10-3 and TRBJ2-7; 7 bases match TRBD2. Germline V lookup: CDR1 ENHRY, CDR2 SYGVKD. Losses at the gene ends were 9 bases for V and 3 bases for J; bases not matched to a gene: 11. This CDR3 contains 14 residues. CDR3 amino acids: CAIGPGTTLYEQYF. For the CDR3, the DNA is TGTGCCATTGGGCCGGGGACTACGCTCTACGAGCAGTACTTC.

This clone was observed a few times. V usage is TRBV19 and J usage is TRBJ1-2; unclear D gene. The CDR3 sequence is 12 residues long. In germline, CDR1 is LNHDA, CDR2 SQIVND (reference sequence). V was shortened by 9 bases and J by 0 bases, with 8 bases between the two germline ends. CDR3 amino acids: CASRRTNYGYTF. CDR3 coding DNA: TGTGCCAGCCGCCGGACTAACTATGGCTACACCTTC.